This is a list of T cell receptor beta chains from one sample in a study of lymphopenia after photon versus proton radiotherapy. Here immunoSEQ multiplex PCR was the method, and the copy in TCRdb shows in-frame clones only, minus some. The sample has 30,000 to 40,000 clones, roughly 90% seen once. The specimen was peripheral blood, collected from a patient treated with photon-based radiotherapy. These receptors were taken from a man aged 55 to 69 with cholangiocarcinoma. CDR3s include the opening cysteine and the closing phenylalanine or tryptophan.

cdr3_aa: CASSQEVPGAGDTQYF; v_call: TRBV14; j_call: TRBJ2-3
cdr3_aa: CASSMPWGIAGADKNIQYF; v_call: TRBV19; j_call: TRBJ2-4
cdr3_aa: CASSKPGQGIYEQYF; v_call: TRBV6-5; j_call: TRBJ2-7
cdr3_aa: CASSRTFADEQYF; v_call: TRBV7-2; j_call: TRBJ2-7
cdr3_aa: CASSGRTVNTEAFF; v_call: TRBV6-5; j_call: TRBJ1-1
cdr3_aa: CATSRGGIGYNYGYTF; v_call: TRBV15; j_call: TRBJ1-2
cdr3_aa: CASSIYGGGNYGYTF; v_call: TRBV19; j_call: TRBJ1-2
cdr3_aa: CASSSGHRNYGYTF; v_call: TRBV7-9; j_call: TRBJ1-2
cdr3_aa: CASSLTGAANTGELFF; v_call: TRBV5-8; j_call: TRBJ2-2
cdr3_aa: CASSQNRVDAKNIQYF; v_call: TRBV14; j_call: TRBJ2-4
cdr3_aa: CASSVGSDPSTDTQYF; v_call: TRBV9; j_call: TRBJ2-3
cdr3_aa: CASSRRPGETQYF; v_call: TRBV6-1; j_call: TRBJ2-5
cdr3_aa: CASSLGPVSEEQYF; v_call: TRBV4-2; j_call: TRBJ2-7
cdr3_aa: CASSSPPGTSGSYEQYF; v_call: TRBV27; j_call: TRBJ2-7
cdr3_aa: CASSLGSNTGELFF; v_call: TRBV11-3; j_call: TRBJ2-2
cdr3_aa: CASSLARQSSHEQYF; v_call: TRBV7-7; j_call: TRBJ2-7
cdr3_aa: CASSFNGGALDEQFF; v_call: TRBV28; j_call: TRBJ2-1
cdr3_aa: CASTGTGTNTGELFF; v_call: TRBV19; j_call: TRBJ2-2
cdr3_aa: CATKEQGAYGYTF; v_call: TRBV21-1; j_call: TRBJ1-2
cdr3_aa: CASSLGLGGFTDTQYF; v_call: TRBV27; j_call: TRBJ2-3
cdr3_aa: CSVKDDSGNTIYF; v_call: TRBV29-1; j_call: TRBJ1-3
cdr3_aa: CASSNSRDRSIYEQYF; v_call: TRBV9; j_call: TRBJ2-7
cdr3_aa: CASSLSPGHPSGYTF; v_call: TRBV7-2; j_call: TRBJ1-2
cdr3_aa: CASSESRLAGTDTQYF; v_call: TRBV25-1; j_call: TRBJ2-3
cdr3_aa: CASSGGPGNEQFF; v_call: TRBV7-3; j_call: TRBJ2-1
cdr3_aa: CASSADLTGVETQYF; v_call: TRBV2; j_call: TRBJ2-5
cdr3_aa: CATSRVTAGGTDTQYF; v_call: TRBV15; j_call: TRBJ2-3
cdr3_aa: CASSRLVQETQYF; v_call: TRBV11-2; j_call: TRBJ2-5
cdr3_aa: CASRGLAGGIGEQYF; v_call: TRBV6-1; j_call: TRBJ2-7
cdr3_aa: CASSTLGGFQYF; v_call: TRBV4-2; j_call: TRBJ1-3
cdr3_aa: CASSREGDTEAFF; v_call: TRBV11-3; j_call: TRBJ1-1
cdr3_aa: CASSPPEETQYF; v_call: TRBV18; j_call: TRBJ2-5
cdr3_aa: CASSLAEGSNTGELFF; v_call: TRBV5-4; j_call: TRBJ2-2
cdr3_aa: CASSFRGRGEQFF; v_call: TRBV5-1; j_call: TRBJ2-1
cdr3_aa: CASSRGTSGRNEQYF; v_call: TRBV9; j_call: TRBJ2-7
cdr3_aa: CASSGGTGGHPSTDTQYF; v_call: TRBV19; j_call: TRBJ2-3
cdr3_aa: CASSQPRGGNTEAFF; v_call: TRBV28; j_call: TRBJ1-1
cdr3_aa: CASTENTGELFF; v_call: TRBV6-1; j_call: TRBJ2-2
cdr3_aa: CASGDRANTEAFF; v_call: TRBV28; j_call: TRBJ1-1
cdr3_aa: CASGNPGGYIQYF; v_call: TRBV12-5; j_call: TRBJ2-4
cdr3_aa: CASSEARSYSGAKNIQYF; v_call: TRBV6-1; j_call: TRBJ2-4
cdr3_aa: CASSDGQAYEQYF; v_call: TRBV6-1; j_call: TRBJ2-7
cdr3_aa: CASSLGSFMNTEAFF; v_call: TRBV5-8; j_call: TRBJ1-1
cdr3_aa: CASSLDSFYGYTF; v_call: TRBV5-8; j_call: TRBJ1-2
cdr3_aa: CSVDRVNEQFF; v_call: TRBV29-1; j_call: TRBJ2-1
cdr3_aa: CASSASQGANEQYF; v_call: TRBV5-1; j_call: TRBJ2-7
cdr3_aa: CASSSLSGGDTIGETQYF; v_call: TRBV7-2; j_call: TRBJ2-5
cdr3_aa: CASSLTANYGYTF; v_call: TRBV5-6; j_call: TRBJ1-2
cdr3_aa: CASSTSGVRVGGYTF; v_call: TRBV6-5; j_call: TRBJ1-2
cdr3_aa: CASSARGGSEQYF; v_call: TRBV9; j_call: TRBJ2-7
cdr3_aa: CASSSRWLGGVDTQYF; v_call: TRBV6-5; j_call: TRBJ2-3
cdr3_aa: CASSPKTVYGYTF; v_call: TRBV28; j_call: TRBJ1-2
cdr3_aa: CASSRDRQENTEAFF; v_call: TRBV27; j_call: TRBJ1-1
cdr3_aa: CASSVGASTDTQYF; v_call: TRBV2; j_call: TRBJ2-3
cdr3_aa: CASSPLRRDRGAETQYF; v_call: TRBV28; j_call: TRBJ2-5